These T cell receptor beta chains were read from a single sample in a study of CD8 T cells in Susac syndrome. A single record per CDR3 protein comes from TCRdb applying MiXCR to the immunoSEQ multiplex PCR reads. This sample yields 150,000 to 200,000 distinct CDR3 sequences, of which around nine tenths are seen a single time; approximately 0.09% belongs to the top ten. The source material was CD4+ T cells from PBMCs. These receptors were obtained from a human donor with Susac syndrome. CDR3s include the opening cysteine and the closing phenylalanine or tryptophan. The order of the fields is clone size, D gene, V gene, J gene, CDR3 protein, CDR3 DNA. D genes are given only for firm matches. A row's size may be missing; if present it is once, few, many or a size class.

clone size: NA
D gene: TRBD1
V gene: TRBV28
J gene: TRBJ1-1
CDR3 protein: CASTKGQPNTEAFF
CDR3 DNA: TGTGCCAGCACCAAGGGACAGCCGAACACTGAAGCTTTCTTT

clone size: NA
D gene: TRBD1
V gene: TRBV19
J gene: TRBJ1-1
CDR3 protein: CASSSPDRSPEAFF
CDR3 DNA: TGTGCCAGTAGTTCCCCGGACAGGAGTCCTGAAGCTTTCTTT

clone size: NA
D gene: TRBD2
V gene: TRBV20-1
J gene: TRBJ2-1
CDR3 protein: CSASLGGSYNEQFF
CDR3 DNA: TGCAGTGCTAGCTTGGGGGGGTCCTACAATGAGCAGTTCTTC

clone size: NA
D gene: TRBD2
V gene: TRBV11-3
J gene: TRBJ2-2
CDR3 protein: CASSLASGRTGELFF
CDR3 DNA: TGTGCCAGCAGCTTAGCTAGCGGGAGGACCGGGGAGCTGTTTTTT

clone size: NA
D gene: TRBD2
V gene: TRBV20-1
J gene: TRBJ2-1
CDR3 protein: CSASAGAINEQFF
CDR3 DNA: TGCAGTGCTTCAGCGGGGGCAATCAATGAGCAGTTCTTC

clone size: NA
D gene: TRBD1
V gene: TRBV9
J gene: TRBJ1-2
CDR3 protein: CASSVGGGQGHGYTF
CDR3 DNA: TGTGCCAGCAGCGTTGGAGGAGGACAGGGTCATGGCTACACCTTC

clone size: NA
D gene: NA
V gene: TRBV7-9
J gene: TRBJ1-2
CDR3 protein: CASSERGGLYGYTF
CDR3 DNA: TGTGCCAGCAGCGAACGCGGGGGGCTCTATGGCTACACCTTC

clone size: NA
D gene: NA
V gene: TRBV7-9
J gene: TRBJ1-4
CDR3 protein: CASSLAGTNEKLFF
CDR3 DNA: TGTGCCAGCAGCTTAGCCGGGACTAATGAAAAACTGTTTTTT

clone size: NA
D gene: NA
V gene: TRBV5-5
J gene: TRBJ1-1
CDR3 protein: CASSLQGIHEAFF
CDR3 DNA: TGTGCCAGCAGCTTGCAGGGGATCCATGAAGCTTTCTTT

clone size: NA
D gene: NA
V gene: TRBV12-3/TRBV12-4
J gene: TRBJ1-5
CDR3 protein: CASSMTFGQPQHF
CDR3 DNA: TGTGCCAGCAGTATGACTTTCGGTCAGCCCCAGCATTTT

clone size: few
D gene: NA
V gene: TRBV4-1
J gene: TRBJ1-5
CDR3 protein: CASSQDGRGRQPQHF
CDR3 DNA: TGCGCCAGCAGCCAAGACGGACGAGGGAGACAGCCCCAGCATTTT

clone size: few
D gene: TRBD1
V gene: TRBV28
J gene: TRBJ2-3
CDR3 protein: CASSLDRGRSDTQYF
CDR3 DNA: TGTGCCAGCAGTTTAGACAGGGGGCGGTCAGATACGCAGTATTTT

clone size: NA
D gene: TRBD2
V gene: TRBV7-9
J gene: TRBJ2-1
CDR3 protein: CASRRTSGRGNEQFF
CDR3 DNA: TGTGCCAGCAGACGCACTAGCGGGAGGGGCAATGAGCAGTTCTTC

clone size: NA
D gene: NA
V gene: TRBV30
J gene: TRBJ1-2
CDR3 protein: CAWSPSWDYGYTF
CDR3 DNA: TGTGCCTGGTCACCCTCTTGGGACTATGGCTACACCTTC

clone size: NA
D gene: TRBD2
V gene: TRBV7-8
J gene: TRBJ2-5
CDR3 protein: CASSISSGAQETQYF
CDR3 DNA: TGTGCCAGCAGTATATCTAGCGGGGCACAAGAGACCCAGTACTTC

clone size: NA
D gene: NA
V gene: TRBV6-8
J gene: TRBJ1-6
CDR3 protein: CASSLQEGRDRESPLHF
CDR3 DNA: TGTGCCAGCAGTTTACAGGAGGGGCGCGATCGGGAATCACCCCTCCACTTT

clone size: NA
D gene: NA
V gene: TRBV20-1
J gene: TRBJ2-1
CDR3 protein: CSAQGQLSSYNEQFF
CDR3 DNA: TGCAGTGCGCAGGGCCAATTGAGCTCCTACAATGAGCAGTTCTTC

clone size: NA
D gene: TRBD1
V gene: TRBV27
J gene: TRBJ2-1
CDR3 protein: CASSAAFGRGSDNEQFF
CDR3 DNA: TGTGCCAGCAGCGCAGCCTTCGGCAGGGGGAGTGACAATGAGCAGTTCTTC

clone size: NA
D gene: TRBD1
V gene: TRBV12-3/TRBV12-4
J gene: TRBJ1-6
CDR3 protein: CASSPAPGGFYNSPLHF
CDR3 DNA: TGTGCCAGCAGTCCCGCGCCAGGGGGCTTCTATAATTCACCCCTCCACTTT

clone size: NA
D gene: TRBD1
V gene: TRBV9
J gene: TRBJ2-2
CDR3 protein: CASSEGQGFSGELFF
CDR3 DNA: TGTGCCAGCAGCGAGGGACAGGGATTCTCCGGGGAGCTGTTTTTT

clone size: once
D gene: NA
V gene: TRBV27
J gene: TRBJ1-4
CDR3 protein: CASSLSPSGFNEKLFF
CDR3 DNA: TGTGCCAGCAGTTTATCGCCCTCAGGGTTTAATGAAAAACTGTTTTTT

clone size: NA
D gene: TRBD2
V gene: TRBV2
J gene: TRBJ2-7
CDR3 protein: CASSALAVLPYF
CDR3 DNA: TGTGCCAGCAGCGCCCTAGCGGTTCTTCCGTACTTC

clone size: once
D gene: NA
V gene: TRBV3-1
J gene: TRBJ1-5
CDR3 protein: CASSQWGNQPQHF
CDR3 DNA: TGTGCCAGCAGCCAATGGGGAAATCAGCCCCAGCATTTT

clone size: NA
D gene: NA
V gene: TRBV5-4
J gene: TRBJ2-5
CDR3 protein: CASSQPGSVETQYF
CDR3 DNA: TGTGCCAGCAGCCAACCGGGCTCCGTAGAGACCCAGTACTTC

clone size: NA
D gene: NA
V gene: TRBV12-3/TRBV12-4
J gene: TRBJ1-5
CDR3 protein: CASSLRSRRGPQHF
CDR3 DNA: TGTGCCAGCAGTCTTCGGTCCCGCAGGGGGCCCCAGCATTTT

clone size: NA
D gene: NA
V gene: TRBV7-9
J gene: TRBJ1-1
CDR3 protein: CASSRGVGTEAFF
CDR3 DNA: TGTGCCAGCAGCCGGGGGGTTGGCACTGAAGCTTTCTTT